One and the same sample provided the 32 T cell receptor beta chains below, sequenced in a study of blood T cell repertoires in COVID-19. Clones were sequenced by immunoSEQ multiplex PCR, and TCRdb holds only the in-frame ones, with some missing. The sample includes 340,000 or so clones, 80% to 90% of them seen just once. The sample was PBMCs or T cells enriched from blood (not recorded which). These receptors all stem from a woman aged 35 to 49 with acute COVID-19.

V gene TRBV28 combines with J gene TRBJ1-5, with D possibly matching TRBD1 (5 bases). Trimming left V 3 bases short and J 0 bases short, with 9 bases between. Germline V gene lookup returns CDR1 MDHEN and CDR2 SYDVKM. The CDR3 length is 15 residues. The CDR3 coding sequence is TGTGCCAGCAGTTTTCGGGGGAATAGCAATCAGCCCCAGCATTTT. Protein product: CASSFRGNSNQPQHF.

CDR3 sequence reads: CASSLMVGGGTETQYF. In DNA form, the CDR3 reads TGCGCCAGCAGCTTGATGGTGGGAGGGGGGACAGAGACCCAGTACTTC. The chain is built from TRBV5-1 and TRBJ2-5; tentative D call: TRBD2 (7 bases). V was clipped by 1 base and J by 4 bases, with 17 bases between them. Germline CDR1 reads SGHRS; CDR2 reads YFSETQ. There are 16 residues in the CDR3.

The CDR3 sequence is CASSLGTLTYEQYF. The CDR3 nucleotides read TGTGCCAGCAGCTTGGGGACTCTCACCTACGAGCAGTACTTC. The chain is built from TRBV5-6 and TRBJ2-7; a weak D match, TRBD2 (5 bases). The V gene's germline CDR1 is SGHDT and CDR2 YYEEEE. The V end lost 0 bases, the J end lost 2 bases, and 9 bases lay between the germline ends. This CDR3 has 14 residues.

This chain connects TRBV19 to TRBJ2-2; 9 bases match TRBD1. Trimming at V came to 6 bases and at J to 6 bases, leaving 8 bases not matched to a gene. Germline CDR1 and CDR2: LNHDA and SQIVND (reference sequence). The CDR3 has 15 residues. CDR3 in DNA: TGTGCCAGTAGCTGGGACAGGGCAGGGCCCGGGGAGCTGTTTTTT. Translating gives CASSWDRAGPGELFF.

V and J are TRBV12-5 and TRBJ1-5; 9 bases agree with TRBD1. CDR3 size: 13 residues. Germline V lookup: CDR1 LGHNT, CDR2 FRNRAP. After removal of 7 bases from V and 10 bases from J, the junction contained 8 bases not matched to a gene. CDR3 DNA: TGTGCTAGTGCTCCGGGACAGGGTTTTCCCCAGCATTTT. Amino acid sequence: CASAPGQGFPQHF.

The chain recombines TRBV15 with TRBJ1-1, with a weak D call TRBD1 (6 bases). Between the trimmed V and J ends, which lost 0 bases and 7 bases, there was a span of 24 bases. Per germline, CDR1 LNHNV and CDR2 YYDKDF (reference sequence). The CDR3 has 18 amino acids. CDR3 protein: CATSRDFAGGGRTLEAFF. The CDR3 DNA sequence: TGTGCCACCAGCAGAGATTTTGCGGGCGGGGGCCGTACCCTTGAAGCTTTCTTT. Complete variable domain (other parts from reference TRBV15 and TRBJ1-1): DAMVIQNPRYQVTQFGKPVTLSCSQTLNHNVMYWYQQKSSQAPKLLFHYYDKDFNNEADTPDNFQSRRPNTSFCFLDIRSPGLGDTAMYLCATSRDFAGGGRTLEAFFGQGTRLTVV.

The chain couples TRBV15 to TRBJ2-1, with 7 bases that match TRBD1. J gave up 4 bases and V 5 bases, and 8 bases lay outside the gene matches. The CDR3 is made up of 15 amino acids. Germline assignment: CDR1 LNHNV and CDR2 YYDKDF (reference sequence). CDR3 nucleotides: TGTGCCACCAGCGGACAGGACCTAATTTACAATGAGCAGTTCTTC. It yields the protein CATSGQDLIYNEQFF.

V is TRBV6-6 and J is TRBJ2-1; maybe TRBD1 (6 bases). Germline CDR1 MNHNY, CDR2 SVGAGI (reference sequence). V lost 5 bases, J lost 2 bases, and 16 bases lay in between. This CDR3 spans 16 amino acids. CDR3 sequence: CASSPYLQGPYNEQFF. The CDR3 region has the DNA TGTGCCAGCAGTCCGTATTTACAGGGCCCCTACAATGAGCAGTTCTTC.

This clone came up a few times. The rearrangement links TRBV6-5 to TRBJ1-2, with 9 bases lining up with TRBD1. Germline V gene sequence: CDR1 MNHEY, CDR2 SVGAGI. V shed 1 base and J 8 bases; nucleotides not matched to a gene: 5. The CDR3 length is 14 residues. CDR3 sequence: CASSYLQGAEGYTF. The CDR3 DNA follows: TGTGCCAGCAGTTACTTACAGGGGGCGGAAGGCTACACCTTC.

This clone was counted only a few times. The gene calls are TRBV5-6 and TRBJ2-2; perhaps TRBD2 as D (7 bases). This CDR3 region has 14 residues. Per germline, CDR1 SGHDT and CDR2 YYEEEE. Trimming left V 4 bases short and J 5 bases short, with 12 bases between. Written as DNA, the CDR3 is TGTGCCAGCAGCGCGGGGGCGAGAACCGGGGAGCTGTTTTTT. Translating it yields CASSAGARTGELFF. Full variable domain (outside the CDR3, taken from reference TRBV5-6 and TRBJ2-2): DAGVTQSPTHLIKTRGQQVTLRCSPKSGHDTVSWYQQALGQGPQFIFQYYEEEERQRGNFPDRFSGHQFPNYSSELNVNALLLGDSALYLCASSAGARTGELFFGEGSRLTVL.

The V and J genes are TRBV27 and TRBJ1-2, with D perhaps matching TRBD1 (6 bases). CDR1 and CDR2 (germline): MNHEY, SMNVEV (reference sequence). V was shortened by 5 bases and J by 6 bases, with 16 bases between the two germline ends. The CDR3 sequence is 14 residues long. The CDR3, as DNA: TGTGCCAGCAGTCCATTAACAGGGTTAGATGGCTACACCTTC. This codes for CASSPLTGLDGYTF.

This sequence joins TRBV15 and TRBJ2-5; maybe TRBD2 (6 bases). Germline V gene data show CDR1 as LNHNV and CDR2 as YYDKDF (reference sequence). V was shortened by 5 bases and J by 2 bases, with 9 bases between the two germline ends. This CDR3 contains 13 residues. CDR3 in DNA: TGTGCCACCAGCGCGGGGACGCAAGAGACCCAGTACTTC. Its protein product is CATSAGTQETQYF. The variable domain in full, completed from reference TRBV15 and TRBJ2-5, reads DAMVIQNPRYQVTQFGKPVTLSCSQTLNHNVMYWYQQKSSQAPKLLFHYYDKDFNNEADTPDNFQSRRPNTSFCFLDIRSPGLGDTAMYLCATSAGTQETQYFGPGTRLLVL.

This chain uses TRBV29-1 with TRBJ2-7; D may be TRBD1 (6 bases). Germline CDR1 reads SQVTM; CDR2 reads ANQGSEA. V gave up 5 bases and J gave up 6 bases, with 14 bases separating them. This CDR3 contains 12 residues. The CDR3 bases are TGCAGCGTTAGGGTCAGGGGTTCCGAGCAGTACTTC. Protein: CSVRVRGSEQYF.

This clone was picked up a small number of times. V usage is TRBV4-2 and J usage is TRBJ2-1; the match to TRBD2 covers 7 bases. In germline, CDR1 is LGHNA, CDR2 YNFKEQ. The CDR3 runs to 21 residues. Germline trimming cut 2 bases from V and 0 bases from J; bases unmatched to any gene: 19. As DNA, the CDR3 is TGTGCCAGCAGCCAATGGAACCTAGCGGCCCACAAATCAAGCTCCTACAATGAGCAGTTCTTC. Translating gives CASSQWNLAAHKSSSYNEQFF.

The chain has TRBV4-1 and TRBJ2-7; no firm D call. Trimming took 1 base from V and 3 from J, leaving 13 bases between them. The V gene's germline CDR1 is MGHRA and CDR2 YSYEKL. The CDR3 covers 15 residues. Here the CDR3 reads CASSQAGRSGYEQYF. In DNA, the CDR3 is TGCGCCAGCAGCCAAGCCGGCCGGTCGGGCTACGAGCAGTACTTC.

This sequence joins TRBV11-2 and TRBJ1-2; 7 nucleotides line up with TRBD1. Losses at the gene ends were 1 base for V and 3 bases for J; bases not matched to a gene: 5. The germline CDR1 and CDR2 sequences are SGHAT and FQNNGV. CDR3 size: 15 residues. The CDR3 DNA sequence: TGTGCCAGCAGCTTAGGGACAGGTGGGGACTATGGCTACACCTTC. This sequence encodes CASSLGTGGDYGYTF.

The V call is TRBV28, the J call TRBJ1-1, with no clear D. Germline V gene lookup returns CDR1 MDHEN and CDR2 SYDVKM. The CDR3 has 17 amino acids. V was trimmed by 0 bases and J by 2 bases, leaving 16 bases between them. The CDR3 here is CASSLWTPRQLNTEAFF. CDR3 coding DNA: TGTGCCAGCAGTTTATGGACGCCTCGACAACTCAACACTGAAGCTTTCTTT.

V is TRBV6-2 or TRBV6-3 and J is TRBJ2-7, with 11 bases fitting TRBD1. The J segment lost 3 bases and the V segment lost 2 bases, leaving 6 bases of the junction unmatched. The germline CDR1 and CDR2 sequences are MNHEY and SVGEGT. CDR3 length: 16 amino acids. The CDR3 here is CASSYTRTGGYYEQYF. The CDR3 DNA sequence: TGTGCCAGCAGTTACACCCGGACAGGGGGCTACTACGAGCAGTACTTC.

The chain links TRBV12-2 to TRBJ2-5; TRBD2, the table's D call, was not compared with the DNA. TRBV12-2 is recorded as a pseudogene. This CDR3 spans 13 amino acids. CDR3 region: CASRLELQETQYF. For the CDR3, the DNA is TGTGCAAGTCGCTTAGAACTACAAGAGACCCAGTACTTC.

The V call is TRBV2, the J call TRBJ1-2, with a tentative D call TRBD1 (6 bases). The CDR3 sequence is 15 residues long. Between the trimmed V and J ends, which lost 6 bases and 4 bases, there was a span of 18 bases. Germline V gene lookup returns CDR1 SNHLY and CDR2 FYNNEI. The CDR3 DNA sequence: TGTGCCAGCAGCTTGACCCAAGGGGGTGCCTATGGCTACACCTTC. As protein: CASSLTQGGAYGYTF. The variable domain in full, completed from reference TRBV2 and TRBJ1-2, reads EPEVTQTPSHQVTQMGQEVILRCVPISNHLYFYWYRQILGQKVEFLVSFYNNEISEKSEIFDDQFSVERPDGSNFTLKIRSTKLEDSAMYFCASSLTQGGAYGYTFGSGTRLTVV.

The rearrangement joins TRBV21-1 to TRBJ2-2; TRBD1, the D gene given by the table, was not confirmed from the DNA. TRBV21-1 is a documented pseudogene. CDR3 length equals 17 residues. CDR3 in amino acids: CASSKRFGQVNTGELFF. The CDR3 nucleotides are TGTGCCAGCAGCAAAAGGTTTGGGCAGGTGAACACCGGGGAGCTGTTTTTT.

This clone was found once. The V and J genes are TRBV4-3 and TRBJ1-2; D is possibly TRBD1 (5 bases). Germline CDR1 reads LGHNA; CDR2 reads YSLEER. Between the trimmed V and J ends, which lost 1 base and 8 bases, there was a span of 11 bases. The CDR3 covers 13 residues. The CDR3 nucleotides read TGCGCCAGCAGCCAAGGATGGGGGGGAGGCTACACCTTC. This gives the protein CASSQGWGGGYTF.

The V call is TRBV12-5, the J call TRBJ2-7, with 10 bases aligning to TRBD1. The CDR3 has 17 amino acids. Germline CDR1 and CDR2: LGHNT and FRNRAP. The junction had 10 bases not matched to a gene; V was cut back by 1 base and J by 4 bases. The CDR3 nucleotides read TGTGCTAGTGGTTTGGGGACGGGGACAGGGGTTGTTTACGAGCAGTACTTC. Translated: CASGLGTGTGVVYEQYF.

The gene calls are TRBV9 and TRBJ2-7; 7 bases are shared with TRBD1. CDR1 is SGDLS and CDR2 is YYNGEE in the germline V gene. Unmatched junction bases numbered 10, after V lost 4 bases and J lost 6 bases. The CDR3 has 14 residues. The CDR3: CASSQGDQVREQYF. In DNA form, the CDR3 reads TGTGCCAGCAGCCAGGGGGACCAGGTACGCGAGCAGTACTTC.

The CDR3 nucleotides are TGTGCCAGCAGGCCGACGACTATTGCCATCGGGCAGTACTTC. Protein product: CASRPTTIAIGQYF. The V call is TRBV6-5, the J call TRBJ2-7, with D tentatively TRBD2 (5 bases). Germline CDR1 and CDR2: MNHEY and SVGAGI. V lost 6 bases and J lost 9, with 21 bases in between. The CDR3 is 14 residues long.

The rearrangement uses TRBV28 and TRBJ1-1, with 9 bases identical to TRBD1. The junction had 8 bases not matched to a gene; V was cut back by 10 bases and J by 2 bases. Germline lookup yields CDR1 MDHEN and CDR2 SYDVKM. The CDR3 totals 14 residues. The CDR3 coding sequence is TGTGCCACACGGACAGGGGCTATAAACACTGAAGCTTTCTTT. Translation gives CATRTGAINTEAFF. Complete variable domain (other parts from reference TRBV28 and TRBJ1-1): DVKVTQSSRYLVKRTGEKVFLECVQDMDHENMFWYRQDPGLGLRLIYFSYDVKMKEKGDIPEGYSVSREKKERFSLILESASTNQTSMYLCATRTGAINTEAFFGQGTRLTVV.

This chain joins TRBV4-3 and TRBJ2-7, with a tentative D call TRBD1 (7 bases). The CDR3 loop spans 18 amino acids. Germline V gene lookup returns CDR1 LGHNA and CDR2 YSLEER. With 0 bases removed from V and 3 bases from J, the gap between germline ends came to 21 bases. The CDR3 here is CASSQDASRAGGFYEQYF. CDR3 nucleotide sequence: TGCGCCAGCAGCCAAGATGCTTCAAGGGCAGGGGGGTTCTACGAGCAGTACTTC.

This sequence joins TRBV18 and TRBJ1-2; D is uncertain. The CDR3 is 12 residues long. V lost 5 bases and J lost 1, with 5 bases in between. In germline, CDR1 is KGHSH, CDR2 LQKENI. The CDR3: CASSDNNYGYTF. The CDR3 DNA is TGTGCCAGCTCAGACAATAACTATGGCTACACCTTC.

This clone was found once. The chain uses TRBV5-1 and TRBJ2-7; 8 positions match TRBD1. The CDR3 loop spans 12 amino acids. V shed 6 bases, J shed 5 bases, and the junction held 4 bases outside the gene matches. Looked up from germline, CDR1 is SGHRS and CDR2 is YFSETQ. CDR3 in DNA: TGCGCCAGCAAGAAGGACAGGGACGAGCAGTACTTC. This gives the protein CASKKDRDEQYF.

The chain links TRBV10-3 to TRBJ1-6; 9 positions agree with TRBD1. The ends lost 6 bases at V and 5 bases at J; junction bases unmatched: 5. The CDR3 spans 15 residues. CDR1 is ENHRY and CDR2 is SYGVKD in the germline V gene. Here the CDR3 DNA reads TGTGCCATCAGCGGGACAGGGCTGGATAATTCACCCCTCCACTTT. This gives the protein CAISGTGLDNSPLHF.

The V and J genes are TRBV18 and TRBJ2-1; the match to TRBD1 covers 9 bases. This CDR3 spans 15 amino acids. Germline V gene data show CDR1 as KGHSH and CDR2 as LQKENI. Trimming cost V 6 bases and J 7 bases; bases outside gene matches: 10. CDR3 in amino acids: CASSRLRDRENEQFF. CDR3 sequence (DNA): TGTGCCAGCTCGCGGCTCCGGGACAGGGAAAATGAGCAGTTCTTC.

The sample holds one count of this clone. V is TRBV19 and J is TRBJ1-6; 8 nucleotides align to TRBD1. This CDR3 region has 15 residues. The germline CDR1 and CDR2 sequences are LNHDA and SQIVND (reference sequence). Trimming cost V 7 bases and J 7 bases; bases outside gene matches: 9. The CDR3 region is CASKEMDRVNSPLHF. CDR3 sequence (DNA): TGTGCCAGTAAAGAAATGGACAGGGTAAATTCACCCCTCCACTTT.